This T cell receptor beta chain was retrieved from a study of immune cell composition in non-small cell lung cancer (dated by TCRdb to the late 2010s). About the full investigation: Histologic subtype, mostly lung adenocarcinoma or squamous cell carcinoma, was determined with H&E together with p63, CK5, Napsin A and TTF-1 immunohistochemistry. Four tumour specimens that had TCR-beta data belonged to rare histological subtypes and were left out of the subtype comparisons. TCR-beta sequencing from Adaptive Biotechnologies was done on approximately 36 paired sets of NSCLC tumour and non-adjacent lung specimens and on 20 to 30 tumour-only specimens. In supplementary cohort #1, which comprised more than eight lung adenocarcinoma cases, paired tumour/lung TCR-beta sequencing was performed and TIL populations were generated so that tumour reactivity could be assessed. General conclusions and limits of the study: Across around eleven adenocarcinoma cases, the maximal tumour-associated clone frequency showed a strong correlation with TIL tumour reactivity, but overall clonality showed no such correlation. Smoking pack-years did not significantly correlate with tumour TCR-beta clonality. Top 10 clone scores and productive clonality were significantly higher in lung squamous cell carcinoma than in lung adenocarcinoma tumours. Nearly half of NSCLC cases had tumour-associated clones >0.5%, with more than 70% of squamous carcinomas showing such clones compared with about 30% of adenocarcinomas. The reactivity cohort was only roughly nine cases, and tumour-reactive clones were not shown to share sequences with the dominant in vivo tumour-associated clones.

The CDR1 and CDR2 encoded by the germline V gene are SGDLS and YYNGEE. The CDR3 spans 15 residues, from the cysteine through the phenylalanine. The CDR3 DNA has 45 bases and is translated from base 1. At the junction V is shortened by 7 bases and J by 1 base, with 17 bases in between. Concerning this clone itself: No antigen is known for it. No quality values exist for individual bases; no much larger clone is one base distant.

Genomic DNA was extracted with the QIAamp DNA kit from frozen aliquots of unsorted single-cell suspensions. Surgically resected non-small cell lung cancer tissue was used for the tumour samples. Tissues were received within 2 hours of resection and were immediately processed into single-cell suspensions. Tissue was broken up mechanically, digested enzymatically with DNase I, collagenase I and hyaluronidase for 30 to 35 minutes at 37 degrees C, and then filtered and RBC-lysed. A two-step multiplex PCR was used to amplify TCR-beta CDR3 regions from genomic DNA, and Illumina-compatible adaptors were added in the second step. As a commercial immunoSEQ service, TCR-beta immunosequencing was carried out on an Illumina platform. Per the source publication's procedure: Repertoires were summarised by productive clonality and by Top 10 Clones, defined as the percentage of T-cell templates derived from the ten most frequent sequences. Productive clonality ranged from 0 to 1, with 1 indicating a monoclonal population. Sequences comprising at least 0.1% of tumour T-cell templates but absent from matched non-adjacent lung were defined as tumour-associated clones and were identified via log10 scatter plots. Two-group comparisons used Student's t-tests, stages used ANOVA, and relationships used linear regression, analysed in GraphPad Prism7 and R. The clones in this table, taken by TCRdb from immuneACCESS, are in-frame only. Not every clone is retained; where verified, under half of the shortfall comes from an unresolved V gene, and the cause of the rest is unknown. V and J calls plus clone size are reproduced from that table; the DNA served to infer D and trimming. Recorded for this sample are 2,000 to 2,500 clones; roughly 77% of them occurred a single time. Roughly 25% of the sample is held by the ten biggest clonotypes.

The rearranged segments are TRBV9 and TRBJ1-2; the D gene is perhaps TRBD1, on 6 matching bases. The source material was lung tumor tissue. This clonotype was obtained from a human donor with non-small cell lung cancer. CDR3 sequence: CASRFGGRGNYGYTF. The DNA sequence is TGTGCCAGCCGATTCGGGGGGCGCGGTAACTATGGCTACACCTTC.